This TCR beta chain was identified during a study of T cells in Graves' hyperthyroidism and ophthalmopathy. Study-level findings and limits: Blood also carried most thyroid clonotypes expanded above 0.001.

Patients aged 18 to 65 had newly diagnosed hyperthyroidism lasting under 2 months. Uncontrolled infection, other autoimmune disease, pregnancy or lactation disqualified patients from enrolment. An approximately 10 ml volume of fresh peripheral blood provided the PBMCs. This clonotype has at least ten counts. Its antigen remains unknown. Germline V gene sequence: CDR1 LNHDA, CDR2 SQIVND (reference sequence). This CDR3 spans 13 amino acids. V shed 3 bases and J shed 5 bases, with 10 bases lying between them. Amplification targeted TCR beta CDR3 regions from RNA transcripts. The TCR CDR3 was amplified in a first-round RT-PCR using the HTBI primer set. TCRdb reprocessed the multiplex PCR reads with MiXCR, giving one entry per CDR3 protein. This sample has under 350,000 distinct CDR3 sequences, with 20% to 25% found just once.

The clonotype was recovered from a woman between 50 and 59 years old with Graves' hyperthyroidism. The chain is built from TRBV19 and TRBJ1-1, with D perhaps matching TRBD1 (6 bases). Sequenced input: blood. The CDR3, as DNA: TGTGCCAGTAGTATTCGGGGGCGAACTGAAGCTTTCTTT. Translating gives CASSIRGRTEAFF. The complete variable domain, with remaining parts taken from reference TRBV19 and TRBJ1-1, reads DGGITQSPKYLFRKEGQNVTLSCEQNLNHDAMYWYRQDPGQGLRLIYYSQIVNDFQKGDIAEGYSVSREKKESFPLTVTSAQKNPTAFYLCASSIRGRTEAFFGQGTRLTVV.